This is a list of T cell receptor beta chains from one sample in a study of blood T cell repertoires in COVID-19. Profiling relied on immunoSEQ multiplex PCR, and the TCRdb table lists in-frame clones only, not all of them. In the table there are approximately 350,000 clones, 88% of which are singletons. Specimen: peripheral blood. The origin of the receptors is a woman in her 70s with COVID-19, enrolled during active disease. Each CDR3 is given with its conserved first and last residue. The D gene is left open where the match is weak. Where a row states a size, it is once, few, many or the class of an expanded clone; other rows omit it.

cdr3_aa cdr3_nt clone_size j_call v_call d_call
CASSLEAPRGYTF TGTGCCAGCAGCTTAGAGGCCCCGAGGGGCTACACCTTC . TRBJ1-2 TRBV7-8 .
CASTRGTGHDQPQHF TGTGCCAGCACCCGTGGGACAGGGCACGATCAGCCCCAGCATTTT . TRBJ1-5 TRBV7-2 TRBD1
CASGPYGAKTYGYTF TGTGCTAGTGGTCCCTATGGGGCAAAGACGTATGGCTACACCTTC . TRBJ1-2 TRBV12-5 .
CASSGTGGYGYTF TGTGCCAGCAGTGGGACAGGGGGGTATGGCTACACCTTC few TRBJ1-2 TRBV2 TRBD1
CASSRRRVYNSPLHF TGTGCCAGTAGCCGAAGACGGGTCTATAATTCACCCCTCCACTTT . TRBJ1-6 TRBV19 .
CASSLGAVFNEKLFF TGCGCCAGCAGCTTGGGGGCAGTTTTTAATGAAAAACTGTTTTTT . TRBJ1-4 TRBV5-1 .
CATSRGGGWADTQYF TGTGCCACCAGCAGAGGCGGGGGCTGGGCAGATACGCAGTATTTT . TRBJ2-3 TRBV15 .
CASSIRVSRTEAFF TGTGCCAGTAGTATTAGAGTGTCTCGGACTGAAGCTTTCTTT . TRBJ1-1 TRBV19 .
CASSRVGGSGTEAFF TGCGCCAGCAGTCGTGTCGGGGGGAGTGGTACTGAAGCTTTCTTT . TRBJ1-1 TRBV5-1 .
CASSKDSLYGYTF TGTGCCAGCAGCAAAGACAGCCTCTATGGCTACACCTTC . TRBJ1-2 TRBV7-2 .
CASSLAAGGEKLFF TGTGCCAGCAGCTTAGCGGCAGGGGGGGAAAAACTGTTTTTT . TRBJ1-4 TRBV5-6 TRBD1
CASSIVWSDNQPQHF TGTGCCAGTAGTATAGTTTGGAGCGACAATCAGCCCCAGCATTTT once TRBJ1-5 TRBV19 .
CASRPFSGTIMSGYTF TGTGCCAGTAGGCCGTTTTCCGGGACAATCATGAGTGGCTACACCTTC once TRBJ1-2 TRBV19 .
CASSSFYRDIKDEQYF TGTGCCAGTAGTTCCTTTTACAGGGATATAAAGGACGAGCAGTACTTC . TRBJ2-7 TRBV19 .
CASSFISGTGELFF TGCGCCAGCAGCTTTATCTCGGGCACCGGGGAGCTGTTTTTT . TRBJ2-2 TRBV5-1 .
CASSKVGGLSEAFF TGTGCCAGCAGTAAAGTAGGAGGACTGAGTGAAGCTTTCTTT once TRBJ1-1 TRBV5-4 .
CAWGPGRTEAFF TGTGCCTGGGGCCCGGGTAGGACTGAAGCTTTCTTT . TRBJ1-1 TRBV30 .
CASRNRDSPFGEQYF TGTGCCAGCAGGAACCGGGACAGCCCGTTTGGCGAGCAGTACTTC . TRBJ2-7 TRBV6-5 TRBD1